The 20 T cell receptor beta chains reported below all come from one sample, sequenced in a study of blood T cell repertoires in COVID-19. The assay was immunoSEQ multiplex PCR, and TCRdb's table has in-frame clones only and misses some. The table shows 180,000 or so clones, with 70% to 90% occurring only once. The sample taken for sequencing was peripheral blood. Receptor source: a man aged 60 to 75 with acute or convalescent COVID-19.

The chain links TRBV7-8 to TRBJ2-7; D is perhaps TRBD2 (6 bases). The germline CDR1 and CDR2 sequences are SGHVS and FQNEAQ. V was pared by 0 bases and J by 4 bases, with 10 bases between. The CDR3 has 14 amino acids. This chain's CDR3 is CASSLAGSAYEQYF. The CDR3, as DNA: TGTGCCAGCAGCTTAGCCGGGAGCGCTTACGAGCAGTACTTC.

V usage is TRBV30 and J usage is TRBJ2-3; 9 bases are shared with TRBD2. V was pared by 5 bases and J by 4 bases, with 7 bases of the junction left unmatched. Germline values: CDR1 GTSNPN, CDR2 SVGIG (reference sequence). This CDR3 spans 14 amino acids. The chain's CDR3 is CAWDAGTSSDTQYF. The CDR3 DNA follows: TGTGCCTGGGATGCCGGGACTAGCTCAGATACGCAGTATTTT.

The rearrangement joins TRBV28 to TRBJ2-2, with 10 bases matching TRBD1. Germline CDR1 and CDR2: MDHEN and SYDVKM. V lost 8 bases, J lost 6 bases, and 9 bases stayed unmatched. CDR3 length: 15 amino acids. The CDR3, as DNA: TGTGCCAGCGTAACCTTGGGACAGGGGCCCGGGGAGCTGTTTTTT. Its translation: CASVTLGQGPGELFF.

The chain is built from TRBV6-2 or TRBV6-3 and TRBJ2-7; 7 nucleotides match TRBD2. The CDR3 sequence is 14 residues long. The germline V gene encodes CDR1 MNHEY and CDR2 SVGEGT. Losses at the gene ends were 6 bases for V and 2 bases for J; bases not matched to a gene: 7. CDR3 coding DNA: TGTGCCAGCAGCTTACAGCGGGGCCCCTACGAGCAGTACTTC. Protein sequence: CASSLQRGPYEQYF.

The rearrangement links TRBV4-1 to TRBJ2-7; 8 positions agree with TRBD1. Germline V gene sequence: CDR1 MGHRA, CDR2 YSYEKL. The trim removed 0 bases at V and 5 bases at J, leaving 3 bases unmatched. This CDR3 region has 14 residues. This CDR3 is CASSQDDRGNEQYF. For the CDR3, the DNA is TGCGCCAGCAGCCAAGACGACAGGGGCAACGAGCAGTACTTC.

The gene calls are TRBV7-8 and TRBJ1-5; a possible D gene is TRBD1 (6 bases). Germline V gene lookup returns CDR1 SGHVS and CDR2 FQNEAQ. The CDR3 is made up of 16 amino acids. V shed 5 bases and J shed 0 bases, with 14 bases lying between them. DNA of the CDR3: TGTGCCAGCAGCGCTAGATGGACAGTTAGCAATCAGCCCCAGCATTTT. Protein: CASSARWTVSNQPQHF.

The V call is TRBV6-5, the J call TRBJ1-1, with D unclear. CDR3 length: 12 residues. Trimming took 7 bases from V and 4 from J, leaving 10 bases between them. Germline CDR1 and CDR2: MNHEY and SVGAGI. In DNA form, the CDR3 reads TGTGCCAGCAAACATGGAGGCACTGAAGCTTTCTTT. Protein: CASKHGGTEAFF.

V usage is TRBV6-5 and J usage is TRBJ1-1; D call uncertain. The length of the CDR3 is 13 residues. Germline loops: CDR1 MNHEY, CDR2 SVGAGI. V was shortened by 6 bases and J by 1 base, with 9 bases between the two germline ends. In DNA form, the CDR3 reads TGTGCCAGCAGGTACCAGGAGAACACTGAAGCTTTCTTT. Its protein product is CASRYQENTEAFF.

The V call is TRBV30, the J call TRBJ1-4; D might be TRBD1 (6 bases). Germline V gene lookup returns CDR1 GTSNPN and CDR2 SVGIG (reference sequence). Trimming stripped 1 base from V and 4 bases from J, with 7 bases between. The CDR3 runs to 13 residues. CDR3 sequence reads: CAWSGTVNEKLFF. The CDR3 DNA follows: TGTGCCTGGAGTGGGACAGTTAATGAAAAACTGTTTTTT.

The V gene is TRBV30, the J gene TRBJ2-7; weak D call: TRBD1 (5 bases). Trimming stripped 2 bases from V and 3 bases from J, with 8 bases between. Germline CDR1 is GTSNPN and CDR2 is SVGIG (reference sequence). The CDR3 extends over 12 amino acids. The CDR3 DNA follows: TGTGCCTGGAGTTCGACAGTCTACGAGCAGTACTTC. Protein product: CAWSSTVYEQYF.

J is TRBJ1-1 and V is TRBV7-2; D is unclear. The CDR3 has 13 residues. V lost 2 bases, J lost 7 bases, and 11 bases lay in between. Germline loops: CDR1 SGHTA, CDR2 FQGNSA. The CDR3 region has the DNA TGTGCCAGCAGCTTATTGGGTTCAGGTGAAGCTTTCTTT. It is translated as CASSLLGSGEAFF.

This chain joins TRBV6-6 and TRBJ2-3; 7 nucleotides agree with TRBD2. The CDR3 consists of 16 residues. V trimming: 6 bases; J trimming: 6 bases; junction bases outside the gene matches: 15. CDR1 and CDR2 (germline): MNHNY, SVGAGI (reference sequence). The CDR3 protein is CASSPVVAGRSDTQYF. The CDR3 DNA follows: TGTGCCAGCAGCCCCGTGGTAGCGGGCCGATCTGATACGCAGTATTTT.

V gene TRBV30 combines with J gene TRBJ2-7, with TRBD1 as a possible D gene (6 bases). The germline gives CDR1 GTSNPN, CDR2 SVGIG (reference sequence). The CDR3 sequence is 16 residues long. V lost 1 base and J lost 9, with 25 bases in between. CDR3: CAWSEFGARGLGVQYF. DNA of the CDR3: TGTGCCTGGAGTGAATTCGGGGCCAGGGGCCTCGGGGTGCAGTACTTC. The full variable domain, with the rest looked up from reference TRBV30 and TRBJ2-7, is SQTIHQWPATLVQPVGSPLSLECTVEGTSNPNLYWYRQAAGRGLQLLFYSVGIGQISSEVPQNLSASRPQDRQFILSSKKLLLSDSGFYLCAWSEFGARGLGVQYFGPGTRLTVT.

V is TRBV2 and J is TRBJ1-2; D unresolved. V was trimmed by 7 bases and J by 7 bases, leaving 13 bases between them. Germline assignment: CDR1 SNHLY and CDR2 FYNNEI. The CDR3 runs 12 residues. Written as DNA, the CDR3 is TGTGCCAGCAAGGCGGCGCTCTTTGGCTACACCTTC. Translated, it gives CASKAALFGYTF.

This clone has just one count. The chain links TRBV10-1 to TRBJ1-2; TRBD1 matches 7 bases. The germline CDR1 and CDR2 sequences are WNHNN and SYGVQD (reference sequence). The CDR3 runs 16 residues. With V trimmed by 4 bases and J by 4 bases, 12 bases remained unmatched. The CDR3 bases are TGCGCCAGCAGTGCCTACGACGGACAGGAGAGCTATGGCTACACCTTC. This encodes CASSAYDGQESYGYTF.

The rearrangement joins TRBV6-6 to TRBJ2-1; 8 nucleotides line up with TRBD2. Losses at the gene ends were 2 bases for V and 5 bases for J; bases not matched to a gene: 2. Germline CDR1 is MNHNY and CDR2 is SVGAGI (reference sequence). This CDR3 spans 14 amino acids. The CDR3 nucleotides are TGTGCCAGCAGTTACACTAGCGGACACAATGAGCAGTTCTTC. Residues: CASSYTSGHNEQFF.

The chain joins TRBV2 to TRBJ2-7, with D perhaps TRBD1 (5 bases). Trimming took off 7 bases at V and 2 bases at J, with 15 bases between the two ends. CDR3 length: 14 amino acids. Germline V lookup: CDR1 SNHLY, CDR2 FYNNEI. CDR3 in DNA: TGTGCCAGCATGCGACAGTCCAATACCTACGAGCAGTACTTC. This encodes CASMRQSNTYEQYF.

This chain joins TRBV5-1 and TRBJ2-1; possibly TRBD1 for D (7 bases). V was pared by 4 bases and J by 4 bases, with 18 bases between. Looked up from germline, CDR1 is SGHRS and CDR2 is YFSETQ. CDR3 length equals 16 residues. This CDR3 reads CASSPGGRAGYNEQFF. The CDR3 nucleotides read TGCGCCAGCAGCCCAGGGGGGCGGGCGGGGTACAATGAGCAGTTCTTC.

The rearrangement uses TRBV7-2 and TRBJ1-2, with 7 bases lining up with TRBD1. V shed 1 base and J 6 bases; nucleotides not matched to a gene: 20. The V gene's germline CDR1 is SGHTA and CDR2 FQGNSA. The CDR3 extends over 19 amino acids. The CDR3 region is CASSLEFRTGENGWNGYTF. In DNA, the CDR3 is TGTGCCAGCAGCTTAGAGTTTCGGACAGGTGAGAATGGATGGAATGGCTACACCTTC.

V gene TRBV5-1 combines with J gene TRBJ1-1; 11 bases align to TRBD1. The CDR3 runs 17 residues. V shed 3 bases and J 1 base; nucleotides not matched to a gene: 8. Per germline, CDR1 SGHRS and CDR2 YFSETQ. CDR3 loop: CASSSGWTGGANTEAFF. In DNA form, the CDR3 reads TGCGCCAGCAGCTCCGGGTGGACAGGGGGCGCGAACACTGAAGCTTTCTTT.